This T cell receptor (beta chain) originates from a study of T cell responses to AZD1222 COVID-19 vaccine. Overall study results and limits: When two AZD1222 doses had been given, Spike-specific TCR breadth and depth rose. There were mostly white British donors and more females than males, and clonal diversity was possibly underestimated. The CD4 TCRs associated with vaccination extended across spike and predominated at 160-218 and 743-854. Without day 14 samples, only post-peak T cell repertoires were studied.

Germline CDR1 and CDR2: SQVTM and ANQGSEA. CDR3 length: 10 amino acids. Trimming left V 4 bases short and J 6 bases short, with 4 bases between. Comment on this clone: Antigen unknown. Other DNA sequences in the sample encode the same CDR3.

Libraries were prepared by immunoSEQ multiplex PCR; TCRdb keeps only in-frame clonotypes and omits some of them. This table holds 130,000 to 150,000 clones, about 87% found once. The TCR originated in an adult in good health. Sequenced here: peripheral blood, sampled on day 0 of AZD1222 vaccination. The chain recombines TRBV29-1 with TRBJ2-1, with D hard to call. As DNA, the CDR3 is TGCAGCGTTGGTGGCAATGAGCAGTTCTTC. Its protein is CSVGGNEQFF.